The clone carrying this T cell receptor (beta chain) has a count of ten or more. Time point defined: persistent/refractory GD, antithyroid drugs over 5 years with positive TRAb. PBMC RNA was the source of the TCR library. CDR3 size: 12 residues. CDR1 is MNHEY and CDR2 is SVGEGT in the germline V gene. Trimming removed 4 bases at V and 7 bases at J, with 10 bases between. Arm-PCR with iRepertoire HTBI primers amplified the CDR3 regions for these TCR beta libraries. Each CDR3 protein gets one entry after TCRdb re-called the multiplex PCR reads with MiXCR. The repertoire holds hundreds of thousands of distinct CDR3 sequences, with 20% to 25% as singletons. This entry comes from a study of regulatory T cells in long-lasting Graves disease.

This receptor was obtained from a female donor with Graves disease. The source was peripheral blood mononuclear cells (PBMCs), collected when the disease was refractory, from a patient treated with antithyroid drugs. The chain has TRBV6-2 or TRBV6-3 and TRBJ1-2, with D unclear. The CDR3 nucleotides are TGTGCCAGCAGTTCGCTCGGTAGTGGCTACACCTTC. It specifies CASSSLGSGYTF.